Described below is a single T cell receptor beta chain sequence and its context. The junction had 6 bases not matched to a gene; V was cut back by 5 bases and J by 9 bases. Germline V gives CDR1 SEHNR, CDR2 FQNEAQ (reference sequence). CDR3 length: 14 amino acids. These data originate in a study of blood T cell repertoires in COVID-19. All recovered Cohort 3 donors got two negative PCRs, got clearance, or saw symptom resolution. Per the study methods: Reference gene primer amplification gave nucleated cell count estimates. Produced via immunoSEQ multiplex PCR; TCRdb's table is partial and in-frame only. The DNA gave D and trimming, while V, J and clone size come from that table. This sample has some 210,000 clones, with roughly 77% found just once.

The sequence was collected from a man aged 35-49 years who had recovered from COVID-19. The sequencing input was PBMCs or T cells enriched from blood (not recorded which). This chain connects TRBV7-9 to TRBJ1-6, with 8 bases matching TRBD1. The CDR3 sequence: CASSLWDRTSPLHF. CDR3 DNA: TGTGCCAGCAGCCTATGGGACAGGACTTCACCCCTCCACTTT.